This TCR beta chain was found in a study of cytomegalovirus exposure and HLA in healthy donors. TCRdb's table, derived via immunoSEQ multiplex PCR, lists solely in-frame clones and lacks some. Found here are about 190,000 clones, more than 75% of them singletons; the top ten hold 6% to 9%. The CDR3 runs to 14 residues. The germline gives CDR1 SQVTM, CDR2 ANQGSEA. V dropped 6 bases and J dropped 0; count of bases not matched to a gene: 4. The receptor was isolated from a man aged 18 to 29 in good health and CMV-seropositive. The chain recombines TRBV29-1 with TRBJ2-3; 9 bases are a match to TRBD2. The sample comprised PBMCs. The CDR3 coding sequence is TGCAGCGTGCGAACTAGCGGGAGCACAGATACGCAGTATTTT. Translated, it gives CSVRTSGSTDTQYF.